These 22 T cell receptor beta chains originate from one sample sequenced in a study of T-cell reconstitution after alpha-beta-depleted transplantation in children. Using unique molecular identifiers, the investigators prepared the TCRbeta library. MiXCR, run by TCRdb on the PCR reads, gives a single entry per CDR3 protein. The profile covers about 540,000 distinct CDR3 sequences, with around 17% appearing a single time and 3% to 4% taken by the ten largest. Sequencing used PBMCs from the stem cell graft donor, obtained from the stem cell graft. These receptors came from a human donor who donated a stem cell graft to a child with acute lymphoblastic leukemia.

This clonotype occurred many times. The chain couples TRBV9 to TRBJ2-1, with D possibly TRBD2 on 6 matching bases. CDR3 length equals 15 residues. The germline V and J ends were trimmed by 4 bases and 5 bases, with 16 bases remaining between them. CDR1 is SGDLS and CDR2 is YYNGEE in the germline V gene. Here the CDR3 reads CASSPDGTENNEQFF. The CDR3 DNA follows: TGTGCCAGCAGCCCCGACGGGACTGAAAACAATGAGCAGTTCTTC.

This clonotype was counted many times. The rearrangement joins TRBV7-9 to TRBJ2-3; D tentatively reads TRBD1 or TRBD2 (5 bases each). CDR3 length: 19 residues. V gave up 4 bases and J gave up 0 bases, with 23 bases separating them. CDR1 is SEHNR and CDR2 is FQNEAQ in the germline V gene (reference sequence). The CDR3 here is CASSSRIGASGRSTDTQYF. CDR3 sequence (DNA): TGTGCCAGCAGCTCCAGAATCGGGGCCAGTGGGAGAAGCACAGATACGCAGTATTTT.

This clonotype was picked up a small number of times. CDR3 loop: CASSGDRSSYEQYF. In DNA, the CDR3 is TGCGCCAGCAGCGGCGACAGGAGCTCCTACGAGCAGTACTTC. This chain connects TRBV5-1 to TRBJ2-7; TRBD1 might be the D (6 bases). Trimming took 4 bases from V and 0 from J, leaving 11 bases between them. Germline V gene sequence: CDR1 SGHRS, CDR2 YFSETQ. The CDR3 loop spans 14 amino acids.

This clonotype was counted ten times or more. The rearrangement joins TRBV12-3 or TRBV12-4 to TRBJ1-5; D might be TRBD1 (6 bases). With 6 bases removed from V and 4 bases from J, the gap between germline ends came to 10 bases. The CDR3 totals 13 residues. CDR3 region: CASSLTGNQPQHF. The DNA of the CDR3 is TGTGCCAGCAGCCTAACAGGGAATCAGCCCCAGCATTTT.

This chain joins TRBV20-1 and TRBJ2-5; either TRBD1 or TRBD2 may fit D (5 bases each). V lost 3 bases and J 5 bases, leaving 13 bases between the germline ends. The CDR3 length is 13 residues. The germline V gene encodes CDR1 DFQATT and CDR2 SNEGSKA (reference sequence). CDR3 bases: TGCAGTGCTAGCGGGGCTACCGCGGAGACCCAGTACTTC. This sequence encodes CSASGATAETQYF.

This clonotype has more than one count but fewer than ten. DNA for the CDR3: TGCGCCAGCAGCTTGGCCGAGCGGGAGACCGGGGAGCTGTTTTTT. It translates to CASSLAERETGELFF. J is TRBJ2-2 and V is TRBV5-1; the match to TRBD2 covers 8 bases. The CDR3 has 15 amino acids. V lost 0 bases and J lost 5; bases outside the gene matches: 3. Germline V gene lookup returns CDR1 SGHRS and CDR2 YFSETQ.

The rearrangement joins TRBV5-5 to TRBJ1-2, with TRBD1 matching 8 bases. The CDR3 contains 14 residues. CDR1 is SGHKS and CDR2 is YYEKEE in the germline V gene (reference sequence). After removal of 4 bases from V and 7 bases from J, the junction contained 9 bases not matched to a gene. The CDR3 DNA reads TGTGCCAGCAGCCGGTCGACAGGGGATGGTGGCTACACCTTC. Translation gives CASSRSTGDGGYTF. Full variable domain (missing parts from reference TRBV5-5 and TRBJ1-2): DAGVTQSPTHLIKTRGQQVTLRCSPISGHKSVSWYQQVLGQGPQFIFQYYEKEERGRGNFPDRFSARQFPNYSSELNVNALLLGDSALYLCASSRSTGDGGYTFGSGTRLTVV.

This clonotype occurred a few times. The chain uses TRBV20-1 and TRBJ2-7, with 13 bases that match TRBD2. V shed 8 bases, J shed 3 bases, and the junction held 4 bases outside the gene matches. CDR1 and CDR2 (germline): DFQATT, SNEGSKA (reference sequence). The CDR3 loop spans 13 amino acids. CDR3 in amino acids: CSSRTSGSYEQYF. CDR3 bases: TGCAGTTCAAGGACTAGCGGGAGCTACGAGCAGTACTTC.

This clonotype has a handful of counts. The chain has TRBV20-1 and TRBJ1-5, with D possibly matching TRBD1 (5 bases). This CDR3 is 13 amino acids long. Germline CDR1 is DFQATT and CDR2 is SNEGSKA (reference sequence). The CDR3 here is CSGGSTRLGPQHF. The CDR3 DNA is TGCAGCGGGGGGAGCACCCGCCTGGGGCCCCAGCATTTT.

This clonotype was picked up one time. The CDR3 DNA sequence: TGTGCCAGCACCTGGACTAGCGGGAGTTACGAGCAGTACTTC. It encodes CASTWTSGSYEQYF. The J gene is TRBJ2-7, the V gene TRBV2; 13 positions match TRBD2. Per germline, CDR1 SNHLY and CDR2 FYNNEI. Trimming took 7 bases from V and 4 from J; bases not matched to a gene: 4. This CDR3 has 14 residues.

This rearrangement joins TRBV4-1 to TRBJ1-5; no reliable D call. V lost 6 bases and J lost 2, with 11 bases in between. CDR1 is MGHRA and CDR2 is YSYEKL in the germline V gene. The CDR3 extends over 14 amino acids. The CDR3 DNA sequence: TGCGCCAGCAGAGATCAGACTCGCAATCAGCCCCAGCATTTT. It codes for CASRDQTRNQPQHF.

This clonotype was seen at least ten times. This rearrangement joins TRBV20-1 to TRBJ1-1; 7 nucleotides align to TRBD1. This CDR3 region has 12 residues. Germline V CDR1 and CDR2: DFQATT, SNEGSKA (reference sequence). For the CDR3, the DNA is TGCAGCCACAAGGGGGCGGGTGCTGAAGCTTTCTTT. This sequence encodes CSHKGAGAEAFF.

This sequence joins TRBV6-2 or TRBV6-3 and TRBJ2-3, with 7 nucleotides matching TRBD2. Trimming took 7 bases from V and 5 from J; bases not matched to a gene: 12. CDR3 length: 15 amino acids. Germline assignment: CDR1 MNHEY and CDR2 SVGEGT. In nucleotides, the CDR3 is TGTGCCAGCACCCCCCCCGGGGTAGCGGGAGATACGCAGTATTTT. Translation gives CASTPPGVAGDTQYF.

The chain is built from TRBV5-4 and TRBJ2-7; possible D gene TRBD2, 6 bases. The CDR3 sequence is 15 residues long. Germline assignment: CDR1 SGHNT and CDR2 YYREEE (reference sequence). V lost 3 bases, J lost 3 bases, and 16 bases lay in between. CDR3 in amino acids: CASSSQGLLYYEQYF. The DNA of the CDR3 is TGTGCCAGCAGCTCCCAGGGACTTCTTTACTACGAGCAGTACTTC.

This rearrangement joins TRBV30 to TRBJ2-4, with 9 bases aligning to TRBD1. Germline V gene lookup returns CDR1 GTSNPN and CDR2 SVGIG (reference sequence). The trim removed 5 bases at V and 7 bases at J, leaving 6 bases unmatched. The CDR3 covers 13 residues. This CDR3 is CAWGQGLGNIQYF. The CDR3 DNA sequence: TGTGCCTGGGGACAGGGGTTGGGTAACATTCAGTACTTC.

As for this clonotype: The conserved closing phenylalanine or tryptophan is absent in this CDR3, likely reflecting a read error. The V call is TRBV12-3 or TRBV12-4, the J call TRBJ1-1, with TRBD1 as a possible D gene (6 bases). There are 14 residues in the CDR3. V dropped 5 bases and J dropped 6 bases, with 16 bases sitting between them. CDR3 sequence reads: CASSGDTKGPEAFL. CDR3 DNA: TGTGCCAGCAGTGGGGACACCAAAGGCCCTGAAGCTTTCTTG.

The chain carries TRBV2 and TRBJ1-5, with 7 bases lining up with TRBD1. Germline lookup yields CDR1 SNHLY and CDR2 FYNNEI. V lost 4 bases and J lost 2; bases outside the gene matches: 8. CDR3 length equals 16 residues. The CDR3 DNA reads TGTGCCAGCAGTGGTTCGCGGACAGGAGGCAATCAGCCCCAGCATTTT. Encoded protein: CASSGSRTGGNQPQHF.

A few counts support this clonotype. This rearrangement joins TRBV14 to TRBJ1-1; 7 nucleotides align to TRBD1. Trimming at V came to 6 bases and at J to 0 bases, leaving 1 base not matched to a gene. The length of the CDR3 is 13 residues. Germline CDR1 reads SGHDN; CDR2 reads FVKESK. The DNA of the CDR3 is TGTGCCAGCAGACAGGGGTTGAACACTGAAGCTTTCTTT. Amino acids: CASRQGLNTEAFF.

This clonotype has at least ten counts. The V and J genes are TRBV27 and TRBJ2-1; perhaps D is TRBD1 or TRBD2 (5 bases each). With 3 bases removed from V and 0 bases from J, the gap between germline ends came to 9 bases. The germline V gene encodes CDR1 MNHEY and CDR2 SMNVEV (reference sequence). CDR3 length: 15 residues. DNA for the CDR3: TGTGCCAGCAGTTTGGGGGTATACTCCTACAATGAGCAGTTCTTC. Translation: CASSLGVYSYNEQFF.

The table lists this clonotype with a few counts. V gene TRBV7-9 combines with J gene TRBJ2-6; D ambiguous. Between the trimmed V and J ends, which lost 4 bases and 1 base, there was a span of 8 bases. This CDR3 spans 15 amino acids. The germline V gene encodes CDR1 SEHNR and CDR2 FQNEAQ (reference sequence). The CDR3 loop is CASSSRLSGANVLTF. For the CDR3, the DNA is TGTGCCAGCAGCTCAAGATTATCTGGGGCCAACGTCCTGACTTTC.

The V call is TRBV5-1, the J call TRBJ2-5; D unclear. Trimming pared 5 bases from V and 1 base from J, leaving 6 bases between. The CDR3 is 12 amino acids. In germline, CDR1 is SGHRS, CDR2 YFSETQ. Here the CDR3 reads CASSQSQETQYF. As DNA, the CDR3 is TGCGCCAGCAGTCAGTCCCAAGAGACCCAGTACTTC.

This clonotype was counted between two and nine times. The DNA of the CDR3 is TGTGCCAGCAGTATACGACAGGGCTGGGGCACTGAAGCTTTCTTT. Translation gives CASSIRQGWGTEAFF. The chain links TRBV12-3 or TRBV12-4 to TRBJ1-1; 7 positions agree with TRBD1. The length of the CDR3 is 15 residues. V lost 5 bases to trimming and J lost 4 bases; unmatched junction nucleotides: 10.